Each of the 11 T cell receptor beta chains below was sequenced from the same sample in a study of a mutant IDH1 vaccine in newly diagnosed glioma. Their recognized antigens are unknown. Time point of the sample: week 23, last vaccination. The investigators gave 300 ug of mutant IDH1 20-mer peptide in each vaccine dose, together with topical imiquimod. Data came from immunoSEQ multiplex PCR; TCRdb stores just in-frame clones and leaves some out. The table has 58,000 or so clones, about nine tenths seen once; the top ten hold 1.3% to 1.5%. Sequenced here: PBMCs, sampled from a glioma patient whose treatment included an IDH1 peptide vaccine. The receptors derive from a man aged 35 to 55 with glioma.

J is TRBJ2-3 and V is TRBV7-2; D unclear. The CDR3 runs 15 residues. The germline V and J ends were trimmed by 2 bases and 2 bases, with 11 bases remaining between them. Germline V lookup: CDR1 SGHTA, CDR2 FQGNSA. CDR3 nucleotide sequence: TGTGCCAGCAGCTTAATGACCCTGTCCACAGATACGCAGTATTTT. Translating it yields CASSLMTLSTDTQYF.

This sequence joins TRBV2 and TRBJ2-5; a weak D match, TRBD1 (5 bases). Trimming left V 3 bases short and J 4 bases short, with 9 bases between. CDR3 size: 13 residues. Germline lookup yields CDR1 SNHLY and CDR2 FYNNEI. CDR3 in amino acids: CASSESQAETQYF. The CDR3 DNA reads TGTGCCAGCAGTGAGTCACAGGCAGAGACCCAGTACTTC.

The rearrangement uses TRBV7-2 and TRBJ2-7, with unresolved D. The CDR3 totals 12 residues. Germline V gene sequence: CDR1 SGHTA, CDR2 FQGNSA. Trimming stripped 1 base from V and 4 bases from J, with 5 bases between. Here the CDR3 DNA reads TGTGCCAGCAGCTTAGATCTGTACGAGCAGTACTTC. Translated: CASSLDLYEQYF.

This clone was counted only a few times. V and J are TRBV29-1 and TRBJ2-2, with 7 bases that match TRBD1. The germline V gene has CDR1 SQVTM and CDR2 ANQGSEA. V gave up 6 bases and J gave up 5 bases; unmatched junction bases: 12. The CDR3 totals 15 residues. The CDR3 sequence: CSVTLQGRGTGELFF. CDR3 in DNA: TGCAGCGTCACATTACAGGGGAGAGGGACCGGGGAGCTGTTTTTT.

The count of this clone is one. CDR3 nucleotide sequence: TGTGCCAGCAGCTTTCAGGCGTTAGGGGACTATGGCTACACCTTC. It codes for CASSFQALGDYGYTF. The chain couples TRBV7-2 to TRBJ1-2; weak D call: TRBD1 (5 bases). This CDR3 contains 15 residues. V gave up 3 bases and J gave up 3 bases, with 14 bases separating them. Germline lookup yields CDR1 SGHTA and CDR2 FQGNSA.

This chain links TRBV11-1 with TRBJ1-6; no firm D call. There are 15 residues in the CDR3. Germline V gene sequence: CDR1 SGHAT, CDR2 FQDESV (reference sequence). Trimming stripped 1 base from V and 7 bases from J, with 11 bases between. The CDR3 sequence is CASSLGVELNSPLHF. CDR3 bases: TGTGCCAGCAGCTTAGGGGTAGAATTAAATTCACCCCTCCACTTT.

The rearrangement uses TRBV5-1 and TRBJ1-3; tentative D call: TRBD1 (5 bases). Germline lookup yields CDR1 SGHRS and CDR2 YFSETQ. The CDR3 is 15 residues long. Trimming took off 6 bases at V and 6 bases at J, with 19 bases between the two ends. The CDR3: CASTLGAGRSNTIYF. CDR3 DNA sequence: TGCGCCAGCACCCTAGGTGCAGGGAGATCAAACACCATATATTTT.

The rearrangement links TRBV7-9 to TRBJ1-2; D may be TRBD1 (5 bases). The CDR3 totals 14 residues. The V end lost 5 bases, the J end lost 8 bases, and 18 bases lay between the germline ends. Germline loops: CDR1 SEHNR, CDR2 FQNEAQ (reference sequence). The CDR3 DNA is TGTGCCAGCAGCCGGGGGAACTCTTTTATCGGCTACACCTTC. Its translation is CASSRGNSFIGYTF.

This clone has only a few counts. This chain uses TRBV9 with TRBJ2-7; the match to TRBD2 covers 11 bases. The CDR3 sequence is 16 residues long. The V gene's germline CDR1 is SGDLS and CDR2 YYNGEE. Losses at the gene ends were 3 bases for V and 4 bases for J; bases not matched to a gene: 9. The CDR3 spells CASSGSSGRIGYEQYF. The CDR3 nucleotides read TGTGCCAGCAGCGGTTCTAGCGGGAGGATAGGGTACGAGCAGTACTTC. Variable domain in full (rest from reference TRBV9 and TRBJ2-7): DSGVTQTPKHLITATGQRVTLRCSPRSGDLSVYWYQQSLDQGLQFLIQYYNGEERAKGNILERFSAQQFPDLHSELNLSSLELGDSALYFCASSGSSGRIGYEQYFGPGTRLTVT.

V gene TRBV7-6 combines with J gene TRBJ1-2, with 8 bases matching TRBD1. CDR1 is SGHVS and CDR2 is FNYEAQ in the germline V gene. This CDR3 region has 12 residues. The trim removed 5 bases at V and 8 bases at J, leaving 4 bases unmatched. This CDR3 is CASSPRDRGYTF. CDR3 nucleotides: TGTGCCAGCAGCCCCCGGGACAGGGGCTACACCTTC.

CDR3 amino acids: CASSQVTLGEKLFF. In nucleotides, the CDR3 is TGCGCCAGCAGCCAAGTTACTCTGGGGGAAAAACTGTTTTTT. The genes are TRBV4-1 and TRBJ1-4; D remains unclear. The CDR3 length is 14 residues. Germline V gene lookup returns CDR1 MGHRA and CDR2 YSYEKL. The V gene lost 1 base and the J gene lost 8 bases, with 11 bases spanning the gap.